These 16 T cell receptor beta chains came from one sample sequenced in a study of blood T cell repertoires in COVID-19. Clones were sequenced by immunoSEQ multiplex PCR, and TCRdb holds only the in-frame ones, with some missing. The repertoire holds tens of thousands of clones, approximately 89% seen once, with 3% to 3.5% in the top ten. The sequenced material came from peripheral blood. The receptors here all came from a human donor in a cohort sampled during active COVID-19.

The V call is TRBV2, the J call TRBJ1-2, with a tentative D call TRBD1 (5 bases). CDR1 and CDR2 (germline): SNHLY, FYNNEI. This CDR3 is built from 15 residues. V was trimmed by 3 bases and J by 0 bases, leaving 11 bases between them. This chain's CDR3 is CASSEGTRANYGYTF. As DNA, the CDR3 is TGTGCCAGCAGTGAGGGGACTCGGGCTAACTATGGCTACACCTTC.

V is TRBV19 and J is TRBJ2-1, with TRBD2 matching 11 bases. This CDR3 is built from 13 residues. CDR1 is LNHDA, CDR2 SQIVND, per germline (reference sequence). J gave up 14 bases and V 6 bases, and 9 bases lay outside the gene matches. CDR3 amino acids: CASSDRLAGSEFF. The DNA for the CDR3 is TGTGCCAGTAGCGATCGACTAGCGGGATCGGAGTTCTTC.

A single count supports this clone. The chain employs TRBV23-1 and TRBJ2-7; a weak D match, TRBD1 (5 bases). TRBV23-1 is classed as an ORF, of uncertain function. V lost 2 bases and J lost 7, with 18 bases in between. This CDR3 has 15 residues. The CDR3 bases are TGCGCCAGCAGTCAACGACAGCCTAAAACGTGGGAGCAGTACTTC. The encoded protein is CASSQRQPKTWEQYF.

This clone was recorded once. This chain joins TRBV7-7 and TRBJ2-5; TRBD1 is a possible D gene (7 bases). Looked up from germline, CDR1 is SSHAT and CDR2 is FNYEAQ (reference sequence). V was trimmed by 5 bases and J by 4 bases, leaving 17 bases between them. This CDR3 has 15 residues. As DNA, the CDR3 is TGTGCCAGCAGCCAGGGGGGTGACAAACTAGAGACCCAGTACTTC. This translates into CASSQGGDKLETQYF.

The CDR3 DNA follows: TGTGCCAGCAGCTTGTTTAGCGGGACTAGCACAGATACGCAGTATTTT. Protein product: CASSLFSGTSTDTQYF. V is TRBV5-4 and J is TRBJ2-3, with TRBD2 identical over 8 bases. The germline gives CDR1 SGHNT, CDR2 YYREEE (reference sequence). This CDR3 contains 16 residues. V shed 1 base, J shed 0 bases, and the junction held 4 bases outside the gene matches.

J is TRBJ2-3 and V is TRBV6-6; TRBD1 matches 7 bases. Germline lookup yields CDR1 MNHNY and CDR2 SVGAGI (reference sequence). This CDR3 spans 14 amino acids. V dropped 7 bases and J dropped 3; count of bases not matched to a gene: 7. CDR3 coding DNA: TGTGCCAGCAACCCGACAGGGTTGACAGATACGCAGTATTTT. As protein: CASNPTGLTDTQYF.

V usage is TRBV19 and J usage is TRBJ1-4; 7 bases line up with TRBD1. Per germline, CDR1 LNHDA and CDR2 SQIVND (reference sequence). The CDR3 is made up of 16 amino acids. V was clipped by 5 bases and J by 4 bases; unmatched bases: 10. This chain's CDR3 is CASSLTAGQINEKLFF. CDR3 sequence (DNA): TGTGCCAGTAGTCTCACCGCGGGACAGATTAATGAAAAACTGTTTTTT.

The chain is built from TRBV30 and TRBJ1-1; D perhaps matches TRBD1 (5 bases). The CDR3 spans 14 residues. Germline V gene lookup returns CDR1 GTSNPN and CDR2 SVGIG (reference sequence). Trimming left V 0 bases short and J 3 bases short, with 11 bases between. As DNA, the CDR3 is TGTGCCTGGAGTGTGAAACAGGCTTACACTGAAGCTTTCTTT. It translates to CAWSVKQAYTEAFF.

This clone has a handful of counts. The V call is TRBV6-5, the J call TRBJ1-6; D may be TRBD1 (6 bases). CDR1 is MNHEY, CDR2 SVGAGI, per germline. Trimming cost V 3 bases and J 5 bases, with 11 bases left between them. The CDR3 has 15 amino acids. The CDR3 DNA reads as TGTGCCAGCAGTTATCAGGGGATCGATAATTCACCCCTCCACTTT. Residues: CASSYQGIDNSPLHF.

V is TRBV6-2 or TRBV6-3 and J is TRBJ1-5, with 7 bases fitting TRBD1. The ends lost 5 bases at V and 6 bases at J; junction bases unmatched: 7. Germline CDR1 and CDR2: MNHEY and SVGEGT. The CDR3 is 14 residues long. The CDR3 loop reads CASSGTVRGQPQHF. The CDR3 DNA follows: TGTGCCAGCAGTGGGACAGTGCGTGGTCAGCCCCAGCATTTT.

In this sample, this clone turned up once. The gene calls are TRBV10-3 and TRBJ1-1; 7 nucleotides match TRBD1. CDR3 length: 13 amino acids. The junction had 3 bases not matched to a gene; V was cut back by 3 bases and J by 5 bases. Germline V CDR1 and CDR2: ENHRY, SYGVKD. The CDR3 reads CAISDPDRTEAFF. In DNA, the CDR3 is TGTGCCATCAGTGACCCGGACAGGACTGAAGCTTTCTTT.

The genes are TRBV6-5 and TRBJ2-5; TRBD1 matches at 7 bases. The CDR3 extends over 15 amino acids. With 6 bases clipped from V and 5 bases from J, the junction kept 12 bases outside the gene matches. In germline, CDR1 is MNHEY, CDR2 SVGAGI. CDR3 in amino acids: CASSRTGLEGETQYF. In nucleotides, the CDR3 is TGTGCCAGCAGCCGGACAGGTCTCGAGGGGGAGACCCAGTACTTC.

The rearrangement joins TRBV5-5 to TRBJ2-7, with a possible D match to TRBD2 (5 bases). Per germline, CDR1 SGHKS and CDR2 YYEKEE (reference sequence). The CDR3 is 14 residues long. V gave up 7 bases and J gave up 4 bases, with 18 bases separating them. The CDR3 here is CASGQDSTLYEQYF. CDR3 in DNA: TGTGCCAGCGGGCAGGACTCAACCCTTTACGAGCAGTACTTC.

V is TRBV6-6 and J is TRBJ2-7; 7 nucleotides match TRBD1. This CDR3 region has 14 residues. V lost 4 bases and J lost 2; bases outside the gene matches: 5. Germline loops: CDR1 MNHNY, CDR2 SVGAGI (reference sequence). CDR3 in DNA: TGTGCCAGCAGTTTATCAGGGACAGCCTACGAGCAGTACTTC. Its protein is CASSLSGTAYEQYF.

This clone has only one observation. CDR3 DNA: TGTGCCAGCAGCCGAGGACAGGGGGACTATGGCTACACCTTC. Residues: CASSRGQGDYGYTF. This chain joins TRBV6-5 and TRBJ1-2; TRBD1 matches at 10 bases. The germline V gene has CDR1 MNHEY and CDR2 SVGAGI. The CDR3 runs 14 residues. V shed 6 bases, J shed 3 bases, and the junction held 4 bases outside the gene matches.

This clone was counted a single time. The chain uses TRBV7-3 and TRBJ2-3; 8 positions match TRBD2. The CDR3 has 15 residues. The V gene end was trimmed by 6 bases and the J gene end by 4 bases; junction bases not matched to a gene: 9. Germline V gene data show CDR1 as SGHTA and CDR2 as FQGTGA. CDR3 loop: CASSLRDGRADTQYF. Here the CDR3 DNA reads TGTGCCAGCAGTTTACGCGACGGGAGGGCAGATACGCAGTATTTT.